These T cell receptor beta chains were read from a single sample in a study of CD4 T cells in relation to SARS-CoV-2 and coronaviruses. Their antigens are not known. TCRdb's copy holds only in-frame clones and misses some; the assay was immunoSEQ multiplex PCR. The data show under 30,000 clones, more than 75% seen once. The sample taken for sequencing was CD4+ T cells from PBMCs, cultured in vitro. These receptors were taken from a human donor in good health. CDR3s include the opening cysteine and the closing phenylalanine or tryptophan. The D gene is left open where the match is weak. Some rows have no size entry. The others give once, few or many, or a class for an expanded clone.

j_call v_call clone_size d_call cdr3_aa cdr3_nt
TRBJ1-1 TRBV7-2 once . CASSSQGGGTEAFF TGTGCCAGCAGCTCCCAGGGTGGCGGCACTGAAGCTTTCTTT
TRBJ2-4 TRBV19 . . CASNPPGGRAKNIQYF TGTGCCAGTAACCCTCCCGGGGGCAGAGCCAAAAACATTCAGTACTTC
TRBJ1-1 TRBV3-1/TRBV3-2 large . CASSQDGNTEAFF TGTGCCAGCAGCCAAGATGGGAACACTGAAGCTTTCTTT
TRBJ1-5 TRBV7-2 . TRBD1 CASSLDRNGQPQHF TGTGCCAGCAGCTTGGACAGGAACGGACAGCCCCAGCATTTT
TRBJ1-4 TRBV14 . . CASSLASDQLFF TGTGCCAGCAGCCTAGCAAGTGATCAACTGTTTTTT
TRBJ1-4 TRBV2 . TRBD1 CASNSGTGGFSEKLFF TGTGCCAGCAATAGTGGGACAGGGGGTTTTAGTGAAAAACTGTTTTTT
TRBJ2-1 TRBV30 . TRBD2 CAWTGWLAGTGVPYNEQFF TGTGCCTGGACCGGCTGGCTAGCGGGAACGGGCGTTCCCTACAATGAGCAGTTCTTC
TRBJ1-3 TRBV4-3 . . CASSQVWRQSSGNTIYF TGCGCCAGCAGCCAAGTATGGCGGCAGAGCTCTGGAAACACCATATATTTT
TRBJ2-3 TRBV3-1/TRBV3-2 once . CASSQVIVGVDTQYF TGTGCCAGCAGCCAAGTAATTGTGGGAGTAGATACGCAGTATTTT
TRBJ2-1 TRBV7-9 . . CASSPRDGEQFF TGTGCCAGCAGCCCCCGGGATGGGGAGCAGTTCTTC
TRBJ1-2 TRBV25-1 . . CASSANLQNYGYTF TGTGCCAGCAGTGCGAACCTACAGAACTATGGCTACACCTTC
TRBJ2-1 TRBV4-1 medium-sized . CASSQYPSAYNEQFF TGCGCCAGCAGCCAATACCCTAGCGCGTACAATGAGCAGTTCTTC
TRBJ2-7 TRBV9 . . CASSPQGGEQYF TGTGCCAGCAGCCCCCAGGGGGGCGAGCAGTACTTC
TRBJ2-7 TRBV7-8 . . CASSLGSYEQYF TGTGCCAGCAGCTTAGGTAGCTACGAGCAGTACTTC
TRBJ1-4 TRBV28 once TRBD1 CASSYPGPGTGGATNEKLFF TGTGCCAGCAGCTACCCAGGTCCCGGGACAGGGGGGGCAACTAATGAAAAACTGTTTTTT
TRBJ2-7 TRBV28 . TRBD1 CATFTGQGTYEQYF TGTGCCACCTTTACCGGACAGGGGACCTACGAGCAGTACTTC
TRBJ2-1 TRBV10-1 . . CASAESRYNEQFF TGCGCCAGCGCTGAATCCCGCTACAATGAGCAGTTCTTC
TRBJ2-4 TRBV7-2 . . CASSLAALALNIQYF TGTGCCAGCAGCTTAGCGGCCCTAGCCCTAAACATTCAGTACTTC
TRBJ2-1 TRBV14 . . CASSQAIAGTEQFF TGTGCCAGCAGCCAAGCTATAGCAGGGACTGAGCAGTTCTTC
TRBJ2-2 TRBV2 . TRBD2 CASSSSGRVAGELFF TGTGCCAGCAGTTCTAGCGGGAGGGTGGCCGGGGAGCTGTTTTTT
TRBJ2-3 TRBV7-2 . TRBD2 CASSLEWRGGTDTQYF TGTGCCAGCAGCTTAGAGTGGCGGGGGGGGACAGATACGCAGTATTTT
TRBJ1-1 TRBV19 . TRBD1 CASIAQGMNTEAFF TGTGCCAGTATCGCACAGGGGATGAACACTGAAGCTTTCTTT